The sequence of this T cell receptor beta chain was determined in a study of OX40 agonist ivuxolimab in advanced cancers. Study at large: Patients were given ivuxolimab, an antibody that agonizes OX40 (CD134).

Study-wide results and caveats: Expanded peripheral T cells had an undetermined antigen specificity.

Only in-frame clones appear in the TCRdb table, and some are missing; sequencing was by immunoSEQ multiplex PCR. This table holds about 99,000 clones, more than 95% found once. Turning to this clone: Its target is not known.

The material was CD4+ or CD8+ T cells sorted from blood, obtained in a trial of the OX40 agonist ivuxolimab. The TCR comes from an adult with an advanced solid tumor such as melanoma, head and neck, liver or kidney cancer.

The CDR3 loop is CASSLGQGNGYTF. CDR3 sequence (DNA): TGTGCCAGCAGCTTAGGACAGGGGAATGGCTACACCTTC. The genes are TRBV7-3 and TRBJ1-2; 9 bases are a match to TRBD1. The germline gives CDR1 SGHTA, CDR2 FQGTGA. V dropped 2 bases and J dropped 6; count of bases not matched to a gene: 1. The CDR3 consists of 13 residues. The full variable domain, in which reference TRBV7-3 and TRBJ1-2 provide the parts outside the CDR3, is GAGVSQTPSNKVTEKGKYVELRCDPISGHTALYWYRQSLGQGPEFLIYFQGTGAADDSGLPNDRFFAVRPEGSVSTLKIQRTERGDSAVYLCASSLGQGNGYTFGSGTRLTVV.